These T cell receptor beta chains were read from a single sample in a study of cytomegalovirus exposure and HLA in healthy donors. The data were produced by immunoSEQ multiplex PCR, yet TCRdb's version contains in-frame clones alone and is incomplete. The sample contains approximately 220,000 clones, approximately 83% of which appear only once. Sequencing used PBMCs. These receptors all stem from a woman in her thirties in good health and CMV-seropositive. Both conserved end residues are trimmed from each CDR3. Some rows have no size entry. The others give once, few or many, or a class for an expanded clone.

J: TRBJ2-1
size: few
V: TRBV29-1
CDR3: SVVNRGVNEQF

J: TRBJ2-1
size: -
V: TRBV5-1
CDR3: ASSLIGGTYNEQF

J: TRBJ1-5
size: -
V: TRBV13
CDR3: ASSKKTGTGNQPQH

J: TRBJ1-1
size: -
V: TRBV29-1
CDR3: SVEGRSTVGNTEAF

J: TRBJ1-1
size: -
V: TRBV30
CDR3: AWIGGDRGYTEAF

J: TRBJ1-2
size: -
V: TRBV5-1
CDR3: ASRPGGELYGYT

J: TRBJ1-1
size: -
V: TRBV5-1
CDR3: ASTAMNTEAF

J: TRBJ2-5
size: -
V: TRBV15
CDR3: ATSSGWETQY

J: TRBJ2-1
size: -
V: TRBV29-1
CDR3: SVLQGYNEQF

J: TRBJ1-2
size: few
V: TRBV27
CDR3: ASREILGGLSGYT

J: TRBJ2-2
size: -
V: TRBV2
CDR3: ASSEAKGTGELF

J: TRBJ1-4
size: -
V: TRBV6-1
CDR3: ASRGGGSDEKLF

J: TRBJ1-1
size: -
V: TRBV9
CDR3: ASSAGGSEGAF

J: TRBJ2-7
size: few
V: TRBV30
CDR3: AWSATYEQY

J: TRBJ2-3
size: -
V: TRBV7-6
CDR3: ASSPRPFEGTQY

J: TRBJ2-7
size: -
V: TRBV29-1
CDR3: SATPTGSYEQY

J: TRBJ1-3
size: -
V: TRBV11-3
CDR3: ASSNRGESSRNTIY

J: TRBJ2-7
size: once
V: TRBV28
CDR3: ASSSMGDRGSLYEQY

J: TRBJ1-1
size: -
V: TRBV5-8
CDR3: ASSYYMNTEAF

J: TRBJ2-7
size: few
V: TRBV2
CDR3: ASSSNYEQY

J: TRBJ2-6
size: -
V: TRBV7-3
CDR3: AGSQGGANVLT

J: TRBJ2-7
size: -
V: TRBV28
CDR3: ASSLSGEQY

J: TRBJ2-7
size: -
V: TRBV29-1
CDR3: SVETREKGYEQY

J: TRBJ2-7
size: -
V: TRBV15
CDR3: ATSRRTGWTYEQY

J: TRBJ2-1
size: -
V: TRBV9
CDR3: ASSAGAKGSYNEQF

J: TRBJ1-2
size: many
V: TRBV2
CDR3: ASSEEGTYGYT

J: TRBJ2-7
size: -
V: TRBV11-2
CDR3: ASSLTANEQY